These 20 T cell receptor beta chains were all obtained from the same sample, sequenced in a study of blood T cells in healthy people across ages. A second PCR of about 6 to 11 cycles used a sample-barcoded 5' primer and a J-beta primer mix. TCRdb re-derived calls from the 5' RACE reads in MiXCR, one entry per CDR3 protein. The profile shows just under 750,000 distinct CDR3 sequences, 22% of them singletons. The sequenced sample was blood. Receptor source: a man in his 70s in good health.

The V gene is TRBV10-2, the J gene TRBJ1-4; weak D call: TRBD1 (6 bases). V was cut by 4 bases and J by 7 bases, with 13 bases left in between. CDR1 and CDR2 (germline): WSHSY, SAAADI. The CDR3 contains 14 residues. In DNA, the CDR3 is TGCGCCAGCAGTGTGGTTAAGGGGGGTGAAAAACTGTTTTTT. Translated: CASSVVKGGEKLFF.

V usage is TRBV7-2 and J usage is TRBJ2-5; D is undetermined. CDR1 is SGHTA and CDR2 is FQGNSA in the germline V gene. The CDR3 has 14 residues. V lost 1 base, J lost 6 bases, and 12 bases lay in between. The CDR3 nucleotides are TGTGCCAGCAGCTTAGAACTCCTAAGGAAGACCCAGTACTTC. Translated, it gives CASSLELLRKTQYF. Full variable domain (missing parts from reference TRBV7-2 and TRBJ2-5): GAGVSQSPSNKVTEKGKDVELRCDPISGHTALYWYRQSLGQGLEFLIYFQGNSAPDKSGLPSDRFSAERTGGSVSTLTIQRTQQEDSAVYLCASSLELLRKTQYFGPGTRLLVL.

This clonotype occurred many times. The chain links TRBV28 to TRBJ2-7; 9 positions agree with TRBD2. The V segment lost 7 bases and the J segment 3 bases; nucleotides outside the gene matches: 7. Germline CDR1 and CDR2: MDHEN and SYDVKM. The CDR3 consists of 14 residues. CDR3 region: CASTFSGGFYEQYF. CDR3 DNA sequence: TGTGCCAGCACCTTTAGCGGGGGTTTCTACGAGCAGTACTTC.

This chain connects TRBV7-2 to TRBJ2-7, with D possibly called TRBD1 or TRBD2 (5 bases each). The CDR3 contains 14 residues. Trimming took 4 bases from V and 2 from J, leaving 12 bases between them. Per the germline V gene, CDR1 is SGHTA and CDR2 is FQGNSA. The CDR3: CASSSTPGPYEQYV. CDR3 bases: TGTGCCAGCAGCTCGACACCGGGACCCTACGAGCAGTACGTC.

On this clonotype itself: A much larger clone is a single base away; this may be a read error. The V gene is TRBV7-2, the J gene TRBJ2-1; D gene unclear. CDR3 size: 10 residues. The V end was cut by 11 bases, the J end by 5 bases, with 7 bases between. Germline V lookup: CDR1 SGHTA, CDR2 FQGNSA. CDR3 bases: TGTGCCGGCGGAGACAATGAGCAGTTCTTC. Translated: CAGGDNEQFF.

V gene TRBV20-1 combines with J gene TRBJ2-7, with D hard to call. The CDR3 has 15 amino acids. The germline V gene has CDR1 DFQATT and CDR2 SNEGSKA (reference sequence). V was clipped by 1 base and J by 0 bases, with 13 bases between them. For the CDR3, the DNA is TGCAGTGCTAGAGGTCCCAGGCTCAGCTCCTACGAGCAGTACTTC. Its protein is CSARGPRLSSYEQYF.

The rearrangement uses TRBV3-1 and TRBJ2-7; D not certain. CDR3 length equals 16 residues. The V end lost 1 base, the J end lost 2 bases, and 15 bases lay between the germline ends. CDR1 is LGHDT and CDR2 is YNNKEL in the germline V gene (reference sequence). The chain's CDR3 is CASSQVVGSAPYEQYF. The CDR3 coding sequence is TGTGCCAGCAGCCAAGTGGTCGGGTCCGCACCCTACGAGCAGTACTTC.

This clonotype was recorded once. The chain recombines TRBV29-1 with TRBJ2-3; D may be TRBD1 or TRBD2 (7 bases each). Looked up from germline, CDR1 is SQVTM and CDR2 is ANQGSEA. V lost 7 bases and J lost 2, with 16 bases in between. The CDR3 length is 14 residues. The DNA of the CDR3 is TGCAGCGCTGCCCAGGGGGGGGACACAGATACGCAGTATTTT. Residues: CSAAQGGDTDTQYF.

This clonotype showed up just a few times. The rearrangement uses TRBV6-5 and TRBJ2-1; D not certain. CDR3 length: 14 residues. The germline V gene encodes CDR1 MNHEY and CDR2 SVGAGI. The V gene lost 4 bases and the J gene lost 0 bases, with 7 bases spanning the gap. This CDR3 is CASSSRYSYNEQFF. The CDR3 nucleotides read TGTGCCAGCAGTTCCAGATACTCCTACAATGAGCAGTTCTTC.

This clonotype has only a few counts. The chain links TRBV2 to TRBJ1-2; 8 bases are a match to TRBD1. The CDR3 is made up of 13 amino acids. Germline CDR1 and CDR2: SNHLY and FYNNEI. Trimming at V came to 7 bases and at J to 3 bases, leaving 4 bases not matched to a gene. DNA of the CDR3: TGTGCCAGCAACCCGACAGGGGACTATGGCTACACCTTC. Translation: CASNPTGDYGYTF.

The genes are TRBV24-1 and TRBJ2-5; 11 bases are shared with TRBD1. The end of the DNA aligns better with TRBJ2-7, so the J call may be wrong. Looked up from germline, CDR1 is KGHDR and CDR2 is SFDVKD. The CDR3 totals 15 residues. This CDR3 is CATSGAGTGGNEQYF. The CDR3 region has the DNA TGTGCCACCAGTGGGGCCGGGACAGGGGGAAACGAGCAGTACTTC.

This clonotype showed up just a few times. J is TRBJ2-4 and V is TRBV5-1; no reliable D call. V lost 0 bases and J 5 bases, leaving 6 bases between the germline ends. Germline V gene lookup returns CDR1 SGHRS and CDR2 YFSETQ. The CDR3 extends over 13 amino acids. The CDR3 region has the DNA TGCGCCAGCAGCTTGGGGCAGGAAAACATTCAGTACTTC. This sequence encodes CASSLGQENIQYF.

This clonotype was detected ten times or more. This chain links TRBV29-1 with TRBJ2-5; D is ambiguous. The length of the CDR3 is 11 residues. CDR1 is SQVTM, CDR2 ANQGSEA, per germline. V gave up 3 bases and J gave up 5 bases, with 7 bases separating them. In DNA, the CDR3 is TGCAGCGTTGAGAGGACGGAGACCCAGTACTTC. Its translation is CSVERTETQYF.

This clonotype occurred a few times. The chain employs TRBV4-2 and TRBJ2-1, with D perhaps TRBD1 or TRBD2 (5 bases each). Germline-derived CDR1 and CDR2 are LGHNA and YNFKEQ. CDR3 size: 13 residues. V shed 5 bases and J shed 6 bases, with 11 bases lying between them. CDR3 residues: CASSGTLGNEQFF. As DNA, the CDR3 is TGTGCCAGCAGCGGGACCTTGGGCAATGAGCAGTTCTTC.

The chain recombines TRBV4-1 with TRBJ2-1; 9 positions match TRBD1. Germline CDR1 MGHRA, CDR2 YSYEKL. The CDR3 covers 15 residues. The J segment lost 6 bases and the V segment lost 4 bases, leaving 7 bases of the junction unmatched. In DNA form, the CDR3 reads TGCGCCAGCAGCCCTCTGGGACAGGGCAGCAATGAGCAGTTCTTC. As protein: CASSPLGQGSNEQFF.

Many counts were recorded for this clonotype. The V gene is TRBV29-1, the J gene TRBJ2-7; D call uncertain. V was trimmed by 0 bases and J by 1 base, leaving 7 bases between them. Germline V CDR1 and CDR2: SQVTM, ANQGSEA. This CDR3 has 13 amino acids. CDR3 in amino acids: CSVEDPKSYEQYF. The DNA for the CDR3 is TGCAGCGTTGAAGATCCGAAATCCTACGAGCAGTACTTC.

The rearrangement joins TRBV19 to TRBJ1-6, with D hard to call. The CDR3 contains 11 residues. Germline V gene data show CDR1 as LNHDA and CDR2 as SQIVND (reference sequence). V was trimmed by 11 bases and J by 10 bases, leaving 12 bases between them. The DNA of the CDR3 is TGTGCCGGGCCCCACTGCTCACCCCTCCACTTT. Translated, it gives CAGPHCSPLHF. The complete variable domain, with remaining parts taken from reference TRBV19 and TRBJ1-6, reads DGGITQSPKYLFRKEGQNVTLSCEQNLNHDAMYWYRQDPGQGLRLIYYSQIVNDFQKGDIAEGYSVSREKKESFPLTVTSAQKNPTAFYLCAGPHCSPLHFGNGTRLTVT.

This clonotype was recorded a few times. The chain links TRBV12-3 or TRBV12-4 to TRBJ2-2; 10 positions match TRBD2. J lost 1 base, V lost 3 bases, and 2 bases had no gene match. CDR3 length equals 16 residues. CDR3 sequence (DNA): TGTGCCAGCAGTTTGGGACTAGCGCAGAACACCGGGGAGCTGTTTTTT. Encoded protein: CASSLGLAQNTGELFF.

The CDR3 loop reads CASSLSSPGGEKLFF. CDR3 coding DNA: TGTGCCAGCAGTTTAAGTTCCCCTGGGGGTGAAAAACTGTTTTTT. This rearrangement joins TRBV27 to TRBJ1-4, with D perhaps matching TRBD1 (5 bases). Germline values: CDR1 MNHEY, CDR2 SMNVEV (reference sequence). Trimming stripped 2 bases from V and 7 bases from J, with 14 bases between. This CDR3 contains 15 residues.

The chain carries TRBV20-1 and TRBJ2-7; TRBD2 matches at 13 bases. The CDR3 totals 15 residues. From germline, CDR1 is DFQATT and CDR2 SNEGSKA (reference sequence). V dropped 6 bases and J dropped 0; count of bases not matched to a gene: 5. CDR3 amino acids: CSAEGTSGTSYEQYF. The DNA of the CDR3 is TGCAGTGCCGAGGGGACTAGCGGGACCTCCTACGAGCAGTACTTC.